This entry is about one T cell receptor (beta chain). The antigen it recognizes is unknown. No much larger clone is present one base from it, and per-base qualities are unavailable. These data originate in a study of regulatory T cells in long-lasting Graves disease listed by TCRdb under 2021. Context from the whole study: Persistent Graves' disease meant more than 5 years of antithyroid drug treatment with TSH receptor autoantibodies that stayed positive. Peripheral blood TCR sequencing and RNA sequencing compared persistent Graves' disease patients with newly diagnosed Graves' disease patients. The study was registered as a clinical trial and conducted in China. A total of about 33 samples were covered by TCR sequencing, comprising roughly 13 persistent and roughly 20 newly diagnosed Graves' disease patients. On average, persistent Graves' disease patients in the clinical cohort had been on antithyroid drugs for approximately ten years. Summary of the overall study and its limitations: Patients with persistent disease shared more public clonotypes (about 2,700) than newly diagnosed patients did (around 980). The study examined only peripheral blood because the primary lesion, thyroid tissue, could not be accessed. Compared with newly diagnosed patients, patients with persistent Graves' disease had lower TCR Shannon entropy and fewer highly expanded clones, which suggests clonal expansion. Sequencing and analysis were limited to the TCR beta chain. Preferential use of TRBV28, TRBJ1-2 and TRBJ2-5 was observed in persistent disease, whereas TRBV20-1 and TRBJ2-1 were favored in newly diagnosed disease. The small sample size was acknowledged by the authors as a limitation that may reduce accuracy.

Reading the label with the study, this specimen's time point is: persistent/refractory GD, antithyroid drugs over 5 years with positive TRAb. RNA was extracted from PBMCs in TRIzol for both TCR sequencing and RNA sequencing. The diagnosis of Graves' disease followed American Thyroid Association guidelines. The patients came from an endocrinology department in Xi'an, China. Each patient gave 9 to 10 milliliters of peripheral blood, collected in an EDTA anticoagulant tube. Ficoll Paque Plus density gradient separation was used to isolate PBMCs, and no further T cell sorting was done. RNA quality was checked with an Agilent 2100 Bioanalyzer and agarose gel, and concentration with a NanoDrop 2000. CDR1 and CDR2 (MNHEY, SMNVEV) derive from the germline V gene (reference sequence). There are 19 amino acids in the CDR3, from cysteine to phenylalanine inclusive. The retained sequence is limited to the CDR3, 57 bases, with the frame set at the first base. For this chain, trimming is 6 bases at the V end and 1 base at the J end, and the number of junction bases without a gene match is 10.

Libraries were prepared through multiplex PCR. Data came from an Illumina HiSeq 4000. To build TCR beta libraries, CDR3 regions were amplified by Arm-PCR using iRepertoire HTBI primers. Before sequencing, the PCR products went through gel purification. The original methods were these. Gene usage analysis of CDR3 amino acid clonotypes used the approximately 62 TRBV and 14 to 15 TRBJ segments found across samples. COPE and FqMerger were used to merge filtered high-quality paired reads into contigs. BLAST was used to align contigs to the IMGT TRBV, TRBD and TRBJ reference genes, and CDR3 was defined following IMGT. Any clonotype with a frequency above 0.1% was counted as a highly expanded clone. Shannon entropy was used to measure repertoire diversity, and the Gini coefficient was used to measure V-J evenness. A clonotype was considered public if more than one individual shared it. TCRdb reprocessing: public reads trimmed at Q25 with fastp, clones called with MiXCR, in-frame beta chains kept. Rows are unified per CDR3 protein, each entry keeping the most common DNA and genes. TCRdb, not the authors, supplied the V and J calls. For this sample there are about 660,000 distinct CDR3 sequences; approximately 29% appear just once. About 40% of the sample comes from the top ten.

This clonotype originated in a female donor with Graves disease. The rearranged segments are TRBV27 and TRBJ2-1, and 15 junction bases match TRBD2. The specimen comprised peripheral blood mononuclear cells (PBMCs), sampled when the disease was refractory, from a patient treated with antithyroid drugs. The nucleotides read TGTGCCAGCAGGGAGGGACTAGCGGGAGGCCTAAGGTCCTACAATGAGCAGTTCTTC. Its protein reads: CASREGLAGGLRSYNEQFF.